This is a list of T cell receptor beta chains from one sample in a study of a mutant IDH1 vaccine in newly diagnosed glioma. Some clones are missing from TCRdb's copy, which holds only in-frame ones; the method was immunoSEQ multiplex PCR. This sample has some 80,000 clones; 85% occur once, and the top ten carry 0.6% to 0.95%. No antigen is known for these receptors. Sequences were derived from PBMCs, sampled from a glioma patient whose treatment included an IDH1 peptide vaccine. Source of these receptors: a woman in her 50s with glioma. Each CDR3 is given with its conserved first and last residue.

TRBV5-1,CASSPGGPTSTDTQYF
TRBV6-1,CASSDAPGTLSYNEQFF
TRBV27,CASSLDYQNYGYTF
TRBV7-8,CASSSRGAGETQYF
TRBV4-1,CASSQPSIQAPPDTQYF
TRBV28,CASFSRDAPRQPQHF
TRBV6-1,CASRAGDTGELFF
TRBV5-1,CASSTGTFNTEAFF
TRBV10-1,CASSERITYEQYF
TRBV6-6,CASSYTGTGHYNEQFF
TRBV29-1,CSVDDRGYEQFF
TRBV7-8,CASSREGIGELFF
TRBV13,CASSLSYTDTQYF
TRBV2,CASRGQIYGYTF
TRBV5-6,CASTFWGTYEQYF
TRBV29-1,CSVEEENEQYF
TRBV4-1,CASSQAGSVDTQYF
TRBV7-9,CASSLVQNTEAFF
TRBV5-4,CASSLGVAGLQETQYF
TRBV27,CASSQREGSDTQYF
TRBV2,CASNGQGYEQYF
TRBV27,CASSLKGTDTQYF
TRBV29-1,CSVAGGPDGTGELFF
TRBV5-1,CASSPRASYNEQFF
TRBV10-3,CAISESRETEAFF
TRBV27,CASRPTRSTSRHF
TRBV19,CASSIQGAKNTEAFF
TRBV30,CAWTRVSGGAFF
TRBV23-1,CASSQMRLAGRTDTQYF